The present entry profiles one TCR beta chain with its context. Its antigen is currently unknown. TCRdb keeps only in-frame clones here, not all; method: immunoSEQ multiplex PCR. Counted here are 100,000 to 130,000 clones, 75% to 95% occurring once; the ten biggest clones make up roughly 1.3%. CDR3 length: 14 amino acids. In germline, CDR1 is SGHVS, CDR2 FQNEAQ. Germline trimming cut 1 base from V and 7 bases from J; bases unmatched to any gene: 4. This specimen belongs to a study of OX40 agonist ivuxolimab in advanced cancers. Findings and caveats of the study: CD4+ and CD8+ blood T cells expanded clonally by week 6 at 0.1 to 3.0 mg/kg.

V gene TRBV7-8 combines with J gene TRBJ2-4; 7 bases line up with TRBD1. Source: CD4+ or CD8+ T cells sorted from blood, taken in a trial of the OX40 agonist ivuxolimab. This clonotype was sampled from an adult with an advanced solid tumor such as melanoma, head and neck, liver or kidney cancer. The CDR3 loop is CASSLGQGQNIQYF. The CDR3 nucleotides are TGTGCCAGCAGCTTAGGACAGGGCCAGAACATTCAGTACTTC.